The present T cell receptor (beta chain) was sequenced within a study of T cells after posttransplantation cyclophosphamide. Cells defined as naive were viable CD3+CD4+ or CD3+CD8+ and CCR7+CD45RA+CD45RO-CD95-CD27+CD28+. Profiled with immunoSEQ multiplex PCR; TCRdb holds only in-frame clones, not every one. The sample comprises around 16,000 clones, 90% to 95% of which are singletons, and roughly 0.27% rests with the top ten. The TCR originated in a woman in her fifties or sixties in good health and a related stem cell transplant donor. Sequenced input: naive CD4+ T cells sorted from blood.

CDR3 nucleotides: TGTGCCAGCAGCCTCTCCCTAACTAGCACAGATACGCAGTATTTT. Residues: CASSLSLTSTDTQYF. The rearrangement uses TRBV9 and TRBJ2-3; no clear D gene. This CDR3 is 15 amino acids long. Deletions cut 4 bases from V and 0 bases from J, with 12 bases between. Germline-derived CDR1 and CDR2 are SGDLS and YYNGEE.